The entry below gives a single T cell receptor beta chain sequence along with its context. Its antigen remains unknown. The PCR ran on 60 Vbeta and 13 Jbeta primers. Assay: immunoSEQ multiplex PCR; the TCRdb copy retains only in-frame clones and omits some. The data show about 150,000 clones, about 82% seen once. V shed 7 bases, J shed 5 bases, and the junction held 13 bases outside the gene matches. This CDR3 spans 16 amino acids. Germline loops: CDR1 LNHDA, CDR2 SQIVND (reference sequence). This specimen belongs to a study of cytomegalovirus exposure and HLA in healthy donors. Whole-study context: In a previous analysis, around 110 million unique TCR beta sequences were found from 150 million to 200 million T cells.

Study findings and constraints: Most of the TCR beta V segments (in an earlier analysis) were productive either about 87% or about 30% of the time.

The source of this sequence is a woman aged 50 to 65 in good health and CMV-seropositive. The sequenced material came from PBMCs. This rearrangement joins TRBV19 to TRBJ1-1, with TRBD1 matching 10 bases. CDR3 sequence reads: CASTQRDRGITTEAFF. The CDR3 DNA reads TGTGCCAGTACGCAACGGGACAGGGGAATTACGACTGAAGCTTTCTTT.